This T cell receptor beta chain stems from a study of yellow fever vaccine responses in identical twins. In TCRdb, the RT-PCR reads were re-called with MiXCR into one record per CDR3 protein. Among some 590 distinct CDR3 sequences listed, around 70% were seen once. The sequences come from T cells from blood (PBMCs), unsorted or a sorted subset (not recorded which), collected before or after yellow fever vaccination (not recorded which). The sequence was collected from a female donor who received the yellow fever vaccine.

CDR3 protein: CASSPQYGHTVNIQYF. Here the CDR3 DNA reads TGTGCCAGCAGCCCCCAGTATGGGCACACCGTTAACATTCAGTACTTC. The V and J genes are TRBV9 and TRBJ2-4; D unclear. Germline CDR1 and CDR2: SGDLS and YYNGEE. The length of the CDR3 is 16 residues. V gave up 4 bases and J gave up 7 bases, with 21 bases separating them.